This T cell receptor (beta chain) was sequenced for a study of beta chain features in type 1 diabetes. Expressed TCRB transcripts were sequenced, since all the RNA that had been isolated was reverse transcribed. Sequencing was performed with immunoSEQ multiplex PCR; in TCRdb, only in-frame clones are kept and a portion is missing. Here the sample spans 400,000 or so clones, roughly an eighth being singletons. Whole-study findings and limits: Since sequencing was performed on cDNA, cells with high TCR expression could be over-represented. The study found that naive, central memory and Treg TCRB repertoires appeared more similar in patients than in healthy donors. When Type 1 diabetes patients were examined, their TCRB CDR3s proved moderately but significantly shorter in all four CD4+ subsets. Researchers could not determine here whether HLA type influences TCRB rearrangement.

V lost 1 base and J lost 2, with 11 bases in between. The CDR3 extends over 16 amino acids. Germline V CDR1 and CDR2: MGHRA, YSYEKL. Sorting based on CD45RO/CCR7/CD25/CD127/CD95/CD27 separated CD4+ naive, central memory, regulatory and stem cell-like memory cells. For this clone: The antigen is unknown.

The origin of this receptor is a woman aged 18 to 35 with type 1 diabetes. The sequenced sample was naive CD4+ T cells from blood. This chain uses TRBV4-1 with TRBJ2-2; weak D call: TRBD1 (5 bases). CDR3 sequence (DNA): TGCGCCAGCAGCCAAGTTGCCAGGGATAACACCGGGGAGCTGTTTTTT. Its protein product is CASSQVARDNTGELFF.